This TCR beta chain was retrieved from a study of Ad26.COV2.S vaccination and SARS-CoV-2 variants. Findings of the study overall: Post-vaccination breadth of spike-specific CD8+ and CD4+ T cell responses was reportedly substantial.

With regard to this clone: Antigen: not known.

Using immunoSEQ multiplex PCR, the repertoire was profiled, and TCRdb retains in-frame clones only, with some absent. The data contain roughly 420,000 clones, 88% of them singletons. Specified treatment: over 15 received Ad26.COV2.S at low or high dose, single or two shots; several received placebo; per-sample allocation not given. The investigators took samples on day 63 after the first vaccine or placebo injection. The V end was cut by 2 bases, the J end by 0 bases, with 5 bases between. CDR1 MNHEY and CDR2 SVGEGT come from the germline V gene. This CDR3 comprises 13 residues. This specimen was peripheral blood, taken in a trial of Ad26.COV2.S vaccine versus placebo. The gene calls are TRBV6-2 or TRBV6-3 and TRBJ2-7, with D perhaps matching TRBD1 (5 bases). The clonotype originates from a person aged 18-60 years who received the Ad26.COV2.S COVID-19 vaccine or a placebo. The CDR3 region has the DNA TGTGCCAGCAGTTACGGGGCCTCCTACGAGCAGTACTTC. Translated: CASSYGASYEQYF.